Listed below are T cell receptor beta chains from one sample, sequenced in a study of blood T cell repertoires in COVID-19. The assay was immunoSEQ multiplex PCR, and TCRdb's table has in-frame clones only and misses some. The table lists around 250,000 clones, 89% of them singletons, with less than 1% in the top ten. The sample was peripheral blood. These receptors all come from a woman aged 40-49 years who had recovered from COVID-19. Both conserved end residues are part of each CDR3. Fields, in order: CDR3 DNA, CDR3 protein, D gene, J gene, clone size, V gene. The D gene is left open where the match is weak. The size field is filled for only some rows; it gives once, few, many or a size class.

TGTGCCAGCAGCATCGGACAGGGTGCCTACGAGCAGTACTTC CASSIGQGAYEQYF TRBD1 TRBJ2-7 NA TRBV3-1/TRBV3-2
TGTGCCAGCAGCTTAGGGTGGCCGGGACTAGCGGGAGGGCCGAGCACCGGGGAGCTGTTTTTT CASSLGWPGLAGGPSTGELFF TRBD2 TRBJ2-2 few TRBV7-8
TGTGCCAGCAGCGTAGGTCGGGGGGAGGGAGAAGGAAACACCATATATTTT CASSVGRGEGEGNTIYF NA TRBJ1-3 NA TRBV9
TGTGCCGGGACAGGTTACGAGCAGTACTTC CAGTGYEQYF TRBD1 TRBJ2-7 NA TRBV6-6
TGTGCCACGCACCCGGGGAACACTGAAGCTTTCTTT CATHPGNTEAFF NA TRBJ1-1 NA TRBV28
TGTGCCAGTAGTATAGCGCCCGGAGAAGGCTACGAGCAGTACTTC CASSIAPGEGYEQYF NA TRBJ2-7 NA TRBV19
TGTGCCAGCAGTTTCACGAACACCGGGGAGCTGTTTTTT CASSFTNTGELFF NA TRBJ2-2 NA TRBV12-3/TRBV12-4
TGTGCCAGTAGAGGCCCCGAAGGGGCCGAAGCCAAAAACATTCAGTACTTC CASRGPEGAEAKNIQYF NA TRBJ2-4 once TRBV19
TGTGCCAGTAGAAACAGGGGATCGGACACAGATACGCAGTATTTT CASRNRGSDTDTQYF TRBD1 TRBJ2-3 few TRBV19
TGTGCCAGCAGCCCGACTGGCTACGAGCAGTACTTC CASSPTGYEQYF NA TRBJ2-7 NA TRBV11-2
TGTGCCAGCAGCGAACTAGCGGATGCATGGCACGAGCAGTACTTC CASSELADAWHEQYF TRBD2 TRBJ2-7 NA TRBV9
TGTGCCAGCAGCTTAGGATCTAGCGGGATCGACGAGCAGTACTTC CASSLGSSGIDEQYF TRBD2 TRBJ2-7 few TRBV11-1
TGTGCCAGCAGGGTAGCGGGAGGCGGAGAGACCCAGTACTTC CASRVAGGGETQYF TRBD2 TRBJ2-5 NA TRBV7-8
TGTGCCAGCAGTTACGGACACAGGGACTACTACGAGCAGTACTTC CASSYGHRDYYEQYF NA TRBJ2-7 NA TRBV6-5
TGTGCCAGCAGTGAAGGGGTGACTAGCGGGGAGACCCAGTACTTC CASSEGVTSGETQYF TRBD2 TRBJ2-5 NA TRBV2
TGTGCCAGTAGTATCGCGGGAGGGCCACGAGGTGAGCAGTTCTTC CASSIAGGPRGEQFF TRBD2 TRBJ2-1 NA TRBV19
TGTGCCACCAGTGACGGACAGGTGTGGGAGACCCAGTACTTC CATSDGQVWETQYF TRBD1 TRBJ2-5 NA TRBV24-1
TGTGCCAGCAGCCAGACTGCTTATGGCTACACCTTC CASSQTAYGYTF NA TRBJ1-2 NA TRBV12-3/TRBV12-4
TGTGCCAGCAGTCTCAGGGGGCGGGTCACCGGGGAGCTGTTTTTT CASSLRGRVTGELFF TRBD1 TRBJ2-2 NA TRBV6-5
TGTGCCAGCAGCCCTACTAGCGGGAGTATCGGTGAGCAGTTCTTC CASSPTSGSIGEQFF TRBD2 TRBJ2-1 NA TRBV5-4
TGTGCCAGCAGTACAAATACGGGGCTAGCGGGATGGACCGGGGAGCTGTTTTTT CASSTNTGLAGWTGELFF TRBD2 TRBJ2-2 NA TRBV28
TGTGCCAGCAGCTTACGGAGTTCTGTGGACACCGGGGAGCTGTTTTTT CASSLRSSVDTGELFF NA TRBJ2-2 NA TRBV7-3
TGTGCCAGCTCACCTGTTGGGACAGGGGTCTATGAGCAGTTCTTC CASSPVGTGVYEQFF TRBD1 TRBJ2-1 NA TRBV18
TGTGCCAGCAGCCAAGATTATGGCCTAGCGGGGCCCACAGATACGCAGTATTTT CASSQDYGLAGPTDTQYF TRBD2 TRBJ2-3 NA TRBV3-1/TRBV3-2
TGTGCCAGCAGACCGACTAGCGGTTCATCCTACGAGCAGTACTTC CASRPTSGSSYEQYF TRBD2 TRBJ2-7 NA TRBV6-6
TGTGCCAGCAGCCTCGGACTGCACTCCTACGAGCAGTACTTC CASSLGLHSYEQYF NA TRBJ2-7 NA TRBV7-2
TGTGCCAGCTCGAAACAGGGATCCGAAGCTTTCTTT CASSKQGSEAFF NA TRBJ1-1 NA TRBV18
TGTGCCACCAGCAGATTCGACAGGCTCCACGAGCAGTACTTC CATSRFDRLHEQYF NA TRBJ2-7 NA TRBV15
TGCGCCAGCAGCCTCCTGGACAGTCTTCACCTCCACTTT CASSLLDSLHLHF NA TRBJ1-6 many TRBV4-1